This T cell receptor (beta chain) was found in a study of OX40 agonist ivuxolimab in advanced cancers. The V gene lost 8 bases and the J gene lost 2 bases, with 15 bases spanning the gap. Germline V gene sequence: CDR1 LNHDA, CDR2 SQIVND (reference sequence). The CDR3 totals 14 residues. The repertoire was sequenced with immunoSEQ multiplex PCR; TCRdb's copy has only in-frame clones and lacks some. The table shows about 70,000 clones, with roughly 89% occurring only once. This rearrangement joins TRBV19 to TRBJ2-5; D uncertain. This clonotype originated in an adult with an advanced solid tumor such as melanoma, head and neck, liver or kidney cancer. This material consisted of CD4+ or CD8+ T cells sorted from blood, taken in a trial of the OX40 agonist ivuxolimab. CDR3 DNA sequence: TGTGCCAGTTCCCACCCGACGGTGCAAGAGACCCAGTACTTC. It translates to CASSHPTVQETQYF.